A selection of T cell receptor beta chains follows, all from one sample in a study of human T cells and chemical hapten exposure. Each CDR3 protein gets one entry after TCRdb re-called the RACE reads with MiXCR. The sample carries a few hundred thousand distinct CDR3 sequences, roughly 6% recorded once. Material: whole blood, obtained in connection with sensitization to the hapten diphenylcyclopropenone (DPC). These receptors were taken from a woman aged 18-29 years with alopecia areata. Some clones in this sample may be carry-over from other donors' samples. The CDR3 runs from the conserved cysteine through the conserved F or W. D genes are given only for firm matches. Size is omitted from some rows. Given values are once, few, many or a class for expanded clones.

v_gene: TRBV2
j_gene: TRBJ2-3
abundance: once
d_gene: -
CDR3nt: TGTGCCAGCAGAAGGACATATTTCACAGATACGCAGTATTTT
CDR3aa: CASRRTYFTDTQYF

v_gene: TRBV10-3
j_gene: TRBJ2-2
abundance: few
d_gene: -
CDR3nt: TGTGCCATCAGTGAGTCAACTACAAACACCGGGGAGCTGTTTTTT
CDR3aa: CAISESTTNTGELFF

v_gene: TRBV9
j_gene: TRBJ2-5
abundance: few
d_gene: -
CDR3nt: TGTGCCAGCAGCGCGGACCAGACCAGGGAGACCCAGTACTTC
CDR3aa: CASSADQTRETQYF

v_gene: TRBV27
j_gene: TRBJ2-7
abundance: few
d_gene: -
CDR3nt: TGTGCCAGCAGCCAAGGCTCCGGTGTCCCCTACGAGCAGTACTTC
CDR3aa: CASSQGSGVPYEQYF

v_gene: TRBV6-5
j_gene: TRBJ1-2
abundance: many
d_gene: -
CDR3nt: TGTGCCAGCAGTTACAGTAGGGGGGAAGGATATGGCTACACCTTC
CDR3aa: CASSYSRGEGYGYTF

v_gene: TRBV5-6
j_gene: TRBJ2-5
abundance: -
d_gene: -
CDR3nt: TGTGCCAGCAGCGACGTAGAGACCCAGTACTTC
CDR3aa: CASSDVETQYF

v_gene: TRBV4-3
j_gene: TRBJ2-3
abundance: -
d_gene: -
CDR3nt: TGCGCCAGCAGCCAAGTGAGAGGCGGGGCCACAGATACGCAGTATTTT
CDR3aa: CASSQVRGGATDTQYF

v_gene: TRBV6-2/TRBV6-3
j_gene: TRBJ2-7
abundance: few
d_gene: -
CDR3nt: TGTGCCAGCAGTTACGCAATCACCTACGAGCAGTACTTC
CDR3aa: CASSYAITYEQYF

v_gene: TRBV4-3
j_gene: TRBJ2-6
abundance: -
d_gene: TRBD1
CDR3nt: TGCGCCAGCAGCCAAGAGCGAAGTGGGACAGGGGCTGGGGCCAACGTCCTGACTTTC
CDR3aa: CASSQERSGTGAGANVLTF

v_gene: TRBV15
j_gene: TRBJ1-1
abundance: many
d_gene: -
CDR3nt: TGTGCCACCAGCAGAGCAATGGAGGGGTACACTGAAGCTTTCTTT
CDR3aa: CATSRAMEGYTEAFF

v_gene: TRBV15
j_gene: TRBJ1-1
abundance: -
d_gene: -
CDR3nt: TGTGCCACCAGCAGAGACCGGGGCGGCACTGAAGCTTTCTTT
CDR3aa: CATSRDRGGTEAFF

v_gene: TRBV21-1
j_gene: TRBJ1-6
abundance: few
d_gene: -
CDR3nt: TGTGCCAGCAGCAAAAAGGAGCAGGGACTGAATTCACCCCTCCACTTT
CDR3aa: CASSKKEQGLNSPLHF

v_gene: TRBV21-1
j_gene: TRBJ1-5
abundance: -
d_gene: -
CDR3nt: TGTGCCAGCAGCAAAGAGGGGGGAGGGAGCAATCAGCCCCAGCATTTT
CDR3aa: CASSKEGGGSNQPQHF

v_gene: TRBV27
j_gene: TRBJ2-7
abundance: -
d_gene: TRBD1
CDR3nt: TGTGCCAGCAGTTTATATACAGGGGGCGAGCAGTACTTC
CDR3aa: CASSLYTGGEQYF

v_gene: TRBV28
j_gene: TRBJ2-2
abundance: -
d_gene: -
CDR3nt: TGTGCCAGCCTGGGGTCCCCAGGGTCCGGCACCGGGGAGCTGTTTTTT
CDR3aa: CASLGSPGSGTGELFF

v_gene: TRBV3-1
j_gene: TRBJ2-7
abundance: -
d_gene: TRBD2
CDR3nt: TGTGCCAGCAGCCGGGGGGGAGGCGAGCAGTACTTC
CDR3aa: CASSRGGGEQYF

v_gene: TRBV20-1
j_gene: TRBJ2-7
abundance: -
d_gene: -
CDR3nt: TGCAGTGCTCCTCGGGACGGGTTAAGCGAGCAGTACTTC
CDR3aa: CSAPRDGLSEQYF

v_gene: TRBV7-3
j_gene: TRBJ2-1
abundance: -
d_gene: TRBD2
CDR3nt: TGTGCCAGCAGCTTAACGACTAGCGGGGGGAATGAGCAGTTCTTC
CDR3aa: CASSLTTSGGNEQFF

v_gene: TRBV7-2
j_gene: TRBJ2-3
abundance: -
d_gene: -
CDR3nt: TGTGCCAGCAGACTCGGAGCGAGCACGCAGTATTTT
CDR3aa: CASRLGASTQYF

v_gene: TRBV3-1
j_gene: TRBJ2-1
abundance: -
d_gene: -
CDR3nt: TGTGCCAGCAGCCAAGAATGGAGGGGGGGAGGAAATGAGCAGTTCTTC
CDR3aa: CASSQEWRGGGNEQFF

v_gene: TRBV5-1
j_gene: TRBJ1-1
abundance: many
d_gene: TRBD1
CDR3nt: TGCGCCAGCAGCTTCGCCTGGGACAGGGGCACTGAAGCTTTCTTT
CDR3aa: CASSFAWDRGTEAFF

v_gene: TRBV4-1
j_gene: TRBJ2-7
abundance: -
d_gene: -
CDR3nt: TGCGCCAGCAGCCAAGTGCAGGGTTTGGGGCTGAGCTCCTACGAGCAGTACTTC
CDR3aa: CASSQVQGLGLSSYEQYF